This TCR beta chain was identified during a study of post-analysis software for immune sequencing data. Study at large: Relapsing-remitting, secondary progressive and progressive-relapsing multiple sclerosis were all included among the disease courses. Study-wide results and limits: TRBV5-6, TRBV5-1 and TRBV20-1 were among roughly five TRBV segments more frequent in patients than controls. The study found significantly lower normalized Chao1 diversity in multiple sclerosis patients than in controls.

Unique molecular identifiers had been added to the TCR beta cDNA libraries. T cells, about 0.95 to 10 million of them, yielded 500,000 to 600,000 cDNA molecules. TCRdb reanalysed the PCR reads using MiXCR and keeps one entry per CDR3 protein. The sample has 350,000 to 450,000 distinct CDR3 sequences, less than 40% seen once. Germline V gives CDR1 SGHVS, CDR2 FNYEAQ. The ends were cut back, 1 base at V and 5 bases at J, with 9 bases in the middle. This CDR3 spans 14 amino acids. This clonotype was recorded many times. The target antigen is unknown. The chain couples TRBV7-6 to TRBJ2-1, with TRBD1 as a possible D gene (6 bases). Sequences were obtained from blood. The clonotype was recovered from a girl under 18 with multiple sclerosis. CDR3 in amino acids: CASSLGQEHNEQFF. CDR3 coding DNA: TGTGCCAGCAGCTTAGGACAGGAGCACAATGAGCAGTTCTTC.